One and the same sample provided the 11 T cell receptor beta chains below, sequenced in a study of blood T cells in healthy people across ages. PCR was performed a second time for about 6 to 12 cycles using a sample-barcoded 5' primer and a J-beta primer mix. A single record per CDR3 protein comes from TCRdb applying MiXCR to the 5' RACE reads. The table lists about 1.4 million distinct CDR3 sequences, roughly 64% of them singletons. Material for sequencing was blood. The receptors originated from a man between 18 and 29 years old in good health.

Concerning this clonotype: A read error may account for a junction end that differs from germline. This chain joins TRBV11-2 and TRBJ2-1; 10 nucleotides align to TRBD2. The CDR3 loop spans 15 amino acids. Germline assignment: CDR1 SGHAT and CDR2 FQNNGV. The CDR3 protein is CASSLASGGAGEKFF. The CDR3 bases are TGTGCCAGCAGCTTAGCCAGCGGGGGGGCCGGTGAGAAGTTCTTC. The variable domain in full, completed from reference TRBV11-2 and TRBJ2-1, reads EAGVAQSPRYKIIEKRQSVAFWCNPISGHATLYWYQQILGQGPKLLIQFQNNGVVDDSQLPKDRFSAERLKGVDSTLKIQPAKLEDSAVYLCASSLASGGAGEKFFGPGTRLTVL.

This clonotype has more than one count but fewer than ten. V and J are TRBV6-5 and TRBJ2-1, with a tentative D call TRBD2 (5 bases). The CDR3 runs 14 residues. Germline CDR1 and CDR2: MNHEY and SVGAGI. V dropped 2 bases and J dropped 10 bases, with 15 bases sitting between them. CDR3 sequence: CASSYVGRGREQFF. The CDR3 region has the DNA TGTGCCAGCAGTTACGTTGGCAGAGGGCGAGAGCAGTTCTTC.

This clonotype appeared a few times. V and J are TRBV14 and TRBJ2-4; no clear D. The DNA end is a closer match to TRBJ2-7, so the J assignment may be wrong. The CDR3 has 12 amino acids. Per germline, CDR1 SGHDN and CDR2 FVKESK. CDR3 in amino acids: CASSQVGHEQYF. CDR3 sequence (DNA): TGTGCCAGCAGCCAAGTGGGCCACGAGCAGTACTTC.

This chain uses TRBV7-2 with TRBJ2-5, with unresolved D. CDR1 and CDR2 from the germline V gene are SGHTA and FQGNSA. V was cut by 1 base and J by 10 bases, with 10 bases left in between. The CDR3 loop spans 12 amino acids. This chain's CDR3 is CASSLDFYIQYF. The CDR3 coding sequence is TGTGCCAGCAGCTTAGATTTTTATATCCAGTACTTC.

This clonotype was found a few times. CDR3 in DNA: TGTGCCAGCAGCTTAATTAGCGGGGAAGACGAGCAGTACTTC. Translating it yields CASSLISGEDEQYF. This chain uses TRBV7-9 with TRBJ2-4; 8 bases are a match to TRBD2. The assigned J gene may be wrong: the sequence end matches TRBJ2-7 better. The CDR3 contains 14 residues. In germline, CDR1 is SEHNR, CDR2 FQNEAQ (reference sequence).

This clonotype has just a few counts. V and J are TRBV6-6 and TRBJ2-5; the D call may be TRBD1 or TRBD2 (5 bases each). The CDR3 consists of 16 residues. The V end lost 6 bases, the J end lost 5 bases, and 22 bases lay between the germline ends. Germline assignment: CDR1 MNHNY and CDR2 SVGAGI (reference sequence). CDR3 nucleotide sequence: TGTGCCAGCAGCGACCCGTCGGGACGGGGCAGGGAGACCCAGTACTTC. Its protein is CASSDPSGRGRETQYF.

V and J are TRBV7-9 and TRBJ1-6; D unresolved. The CDR3 covers 14 residues. The V end lost 2 bases, the J end lost 5 bases, and 7 bases lay between the germline ends. Germline CDR1 and CDR2: SEHNR and FQNEAQ (reference sequence). The CDR3 bases are TGTGCCAGCAGCTTACAGGCAAATAATTCACCCCTCCACTTT. This sequence encodes CASSLQANNSPLHF.

The chain uses TRBV3-1 and TRBJ2-1, with TRBD2 matching 9 bases. Losses at the gene ends were 4 bases for V and 3 bases for J; bases not matched to a gene: 7. Germline V gene data show CDR1 as LGHDT and CDR2 as YNNKEL (reference sequence). This CDR3 spans 16 amino acids. The DNA of the CDR3 is TGTGCCAGCAGCCCTACACTAGCGGGTTTCTACAATGAGCAGTTCTTC. This codes for CASSPTLAGFYNEQFF.

This chain's CDR3 is CASSVTGGSGYGYTF. DNA for the CDR3: TGTGCCAGCAGCGTTACAGGGGGCTCAGGCTATGGCTACACCTTC. The chain combines TRBV7-2 with TRBJ1-2; 9 bases map to TRBD1. The CDR3 has 15 amino acids. Per the germline V gene, CDR1 is SGHTA and CDR2 is FQGNSA. Unmatched junction bases numbered 8, after V lost 5 bases and J lost 4 bases. The complete variable domain, with remaining parts taken from reference TRBV7-2 and TRBJ1-2, reads GAGVSQSPSNKVTEKGKDVELRCDPISGHTALYWYRQSLGQGLEFLIYFQGNSAPDKSGLPSDRFSAERTGGSVSTLTIQRTQQEDSAVYLCASSVTGGSGYGYTFGSGTRLTVV.

This clonotype was observed a handful of times. The rearrangement joins TRBV6-5 to TRBJ1-1; no definite D call. This CDR3 spans 11 amino acids. The germline V gene has CDR1 MNHEY and CDR2 SVGAGI. Trimming removed 6 bases at V and 8 bases at J, with 10 bases between. The CDR3 DNA is TGTGCCAGCAGGAGTCCTTGCGAAGCTTTCTTT. Translation gives CASRSPCEAFF.

The chain is built from TRBV7-9 and TRBJ2-1; D possibly uses TRBD1 or TRBD2 (6 bases each). V lost 2 bases and J lost 3, with 11 bases in between. CDR3 length: 15 residues. Germline CDR1 and CDR2: SEHNR and FQNEAQ (reference sequence). The CDR3 loop reads CASSLTEGGYNEQFF. The CDR3, as DNA: TGTGCCAGCAGCTTAACCGAGGGGGGCTACAATGAGCAGTTCTTC.